The text below deals with one T cell receptor beta chain. The record originates from a study of blood T cells in healthy people across ages. A second about 7 to 11 cycle PCR used barcoded and J-beta primers. TCRdb re-analysed the 5' RACE reads in MiXCR, keeping a single row per CDR3 protein. The data contain around 1,000,000 distinct CDR3 sequences, 20% to 25% of them singletons. Germline V gives CDR1 SGHAT, CDR2 FQDESV (reference sequence). This CDR3 region has 16 residues. V lost 5 bases and J 1 base, leaving 14 bases between the germline ends. These data were also filed under a second study, of T cells of mothers and their children.

What was sequenced was blood. This receptor was taken from a girl aged 2 to 9 in good health. This chain uses TRBV11-1 with TRBJ2-2; tentative D call: TRBD2 (6 bases). The CDR3 DNA follows: TGTGCCAGCAGCACGATAGCGGTAGGGAACACCGGGGAGCTGTTTTTT. It yields the protein CASSTIAVGNTGELFF.